This T cell receptor beta chain is from a study of identical twins. Details on this clonotype: Relative to the germline gene, one junction end is altered; a read error may explain this.

All donors comprised healthy Caucasians. Addition of a universal primer site occurred through template switching, and cDNA carried unique molecular identifiers. TCRdb reprocessed the 5' RACE reads with MiXCR, giving one entry per CDR3 protein. Of approximately 280,000 distinct CDR3 sequences in the sample, roughly 8.6% were seen once. The V gene's germline CDR1 is LGHNT and CDR2 FRNRAP. The CDR3 is 17 residues long. This sample also belongs to another study, concerning yellow fever vaccine responses in identical twins. That report adds: On the reported evidence, twins' vaccine T cell responses seemed partly convergent and partly personalized.

V gene TRBV12-5 combines with J gene TRBJ2-1, with 10 bases that match TRBD2. The sample was memory (CD45RO+) T cells sorted from blood. This sequence was found in a woman aged 18 to 35 in good health. The chain's CDR3 is CPSGLRLAGDPGHEQFF. The CDR3 region has the DNA TGTCCTAGTGGTTTGAGGCTAGCGGGAGACCCTGGGCATGAGCAGTTCTTC.